The text below deals with one T cell receptor beta chain. Its binding antigen is unknown. Per-base qualities were not stored, and no clone one base away is much larger. The data were obtained in a study of CD8 T cells in ankylosing spondylitis (dated by TCRdb to about 2017). Concerning the study at large: To find TCR variants linked to disease, the study profiled T cell receptor beta repertoires in ankylosing spondylitis patients and healthy donors. The full study cohort was made up of about 25 ankylosing spondylitis patients and more than 90 healthy donors. Peripheral blood samples were taken, and synovial fluid was additionally collected from ankylosing spondylitis patients. General study outcomes and caveats: Blood from ankylosing spondylitis patients appeared to be characterized by a TCR beta motif made up of about 8 highly homologous amino acid variants. Some of the motif variants had been reported before in the synovial fluid and blood of reactive arthritis patients, a finding that suggests common disease-initiation mechanisms. The disease-linked clones were reported as significantly enriched in matched synovial fluid samples from ankylosing spondylitis patients. In peripheral blood, the disease-linked clones were found at relatively low frequencies and had a CD8+ phenotype.

Instrument on record: Illumina HiSeq 2500. Quantitative 5'-RACE with molecular barcodes was used to prepare TCR beta libraries. The source study handled its data this way. Disease-linked TCR variants were identified with a new computational method built on a probabilistic model of VDJ rearrangement. The raw public data were reprocessed by TCRdb itself: fastp quality trimming at Q25, MiXCR clonotype calling, in-frame beta chains only. Rows are unified per CDR3 protein, each entry keeping the most common DNA and genes. The V and J calls were not made by the authors but by TCRdb's processing. The sample contains 450,000 or so distinct CDR3 sequences, 26% of them found a single time. The biggest ten clones account for over 0.8% of the sample. Source material: blood, either unsorted or a sorted T cell fraction (not recorded which). This clonotype was obtained from a male donor with ankylosing spondylitis.

The CDR3 protein is CASSGTLAGNTIYF. The sequence in DNA is TGTGCCAGCTCCGGGACCCTAGCTGGAAACACCATATATTTT. The rearrangement combines TRBV18 with TRBJ1-3, with a tentative D gene TRBD1 over 5 matching bases. From cysteine to phenylalanine, the CDR3 is 14 amino acids long. Left in the record is the CDR3 DNA by itself, 42 bases read in frame from the first base. V is reduced by 6 bases and J by 2 bases, leaving a spacing of 11 bases between them. The germline V gene supplies CDR1 KGHSH and CDR2 LQKENI.